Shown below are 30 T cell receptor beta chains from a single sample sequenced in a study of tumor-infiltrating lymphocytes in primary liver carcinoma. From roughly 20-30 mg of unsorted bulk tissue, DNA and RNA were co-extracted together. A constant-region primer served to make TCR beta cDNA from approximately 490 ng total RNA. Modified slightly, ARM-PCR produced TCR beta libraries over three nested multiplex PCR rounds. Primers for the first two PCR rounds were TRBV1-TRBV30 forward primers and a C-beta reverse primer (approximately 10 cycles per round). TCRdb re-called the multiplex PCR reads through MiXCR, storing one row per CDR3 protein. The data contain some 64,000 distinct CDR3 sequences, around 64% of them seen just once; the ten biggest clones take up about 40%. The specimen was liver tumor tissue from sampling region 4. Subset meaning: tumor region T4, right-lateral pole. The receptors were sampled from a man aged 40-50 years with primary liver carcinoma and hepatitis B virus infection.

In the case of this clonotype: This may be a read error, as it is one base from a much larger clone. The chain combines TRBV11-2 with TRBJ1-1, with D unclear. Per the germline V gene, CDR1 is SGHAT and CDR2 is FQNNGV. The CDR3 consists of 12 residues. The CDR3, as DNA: TGTGTCAGCAGCCCTCCGGGGTGGGGAGCTTTCTTT. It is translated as CVSSPPGWGAFF.

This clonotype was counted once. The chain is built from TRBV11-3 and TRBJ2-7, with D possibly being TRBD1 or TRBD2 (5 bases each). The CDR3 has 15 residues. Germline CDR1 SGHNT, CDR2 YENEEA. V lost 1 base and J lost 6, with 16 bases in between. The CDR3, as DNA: TGTGCCAGCAGCTTAGTCTCCGGGACCCGCTGCGAGCAGTACTTC. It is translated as CASSLVSGTRCEQYF.

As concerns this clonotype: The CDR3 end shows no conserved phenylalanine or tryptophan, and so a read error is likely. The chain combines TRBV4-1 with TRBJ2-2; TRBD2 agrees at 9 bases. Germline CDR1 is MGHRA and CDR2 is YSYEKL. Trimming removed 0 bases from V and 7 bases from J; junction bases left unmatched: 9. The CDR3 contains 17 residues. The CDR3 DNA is TGCGCCAGCAGCCAAGACCTTAAGCGGGGGGCGATCGGGGAGCTGTTTTCC. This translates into CASSQDLKRGAIGELFS.

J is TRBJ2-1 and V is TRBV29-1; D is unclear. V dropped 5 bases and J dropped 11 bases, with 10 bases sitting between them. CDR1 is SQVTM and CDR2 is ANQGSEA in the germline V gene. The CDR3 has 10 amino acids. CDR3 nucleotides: TGCAGCGTTCTTGATAGCAAGCAGTTCTTC. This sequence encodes CSVLDSKQFF.

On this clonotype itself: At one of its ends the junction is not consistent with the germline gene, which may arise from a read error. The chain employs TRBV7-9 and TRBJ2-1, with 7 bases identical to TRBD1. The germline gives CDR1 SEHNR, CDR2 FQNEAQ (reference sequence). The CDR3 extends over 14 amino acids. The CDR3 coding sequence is TGCGCCAGCAGCGCGAGACAGGGCCACAAAGAGCAGTTCTTC. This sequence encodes CASSARQGHKEQFF.

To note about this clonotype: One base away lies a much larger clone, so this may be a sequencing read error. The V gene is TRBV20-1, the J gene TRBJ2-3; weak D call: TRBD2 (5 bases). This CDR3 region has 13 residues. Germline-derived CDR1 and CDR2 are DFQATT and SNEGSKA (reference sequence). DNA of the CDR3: TGCGGTGCTGATGGCGGGAGCACAGATACGCAGTATTTT. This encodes CGADGGSTDTQYF.

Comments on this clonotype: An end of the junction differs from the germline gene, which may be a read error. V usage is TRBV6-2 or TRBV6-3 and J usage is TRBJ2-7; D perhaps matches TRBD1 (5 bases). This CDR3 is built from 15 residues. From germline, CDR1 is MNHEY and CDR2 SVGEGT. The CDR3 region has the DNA TGTACCAGCACCCGGACAAGGATTACGGACTACGAGCAGTACTTC. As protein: CTSTRTRITDYEQYF.

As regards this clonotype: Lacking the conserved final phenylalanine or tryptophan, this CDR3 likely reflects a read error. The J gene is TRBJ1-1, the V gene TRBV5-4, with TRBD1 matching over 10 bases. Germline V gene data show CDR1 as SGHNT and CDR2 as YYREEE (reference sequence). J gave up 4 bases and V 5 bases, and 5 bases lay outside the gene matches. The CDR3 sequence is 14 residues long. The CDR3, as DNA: TGTGCCAGCAGTTCGACAGGGGGCGGCACTGAAGCTTTCTTA. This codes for CASSSTGGGTEAFL.

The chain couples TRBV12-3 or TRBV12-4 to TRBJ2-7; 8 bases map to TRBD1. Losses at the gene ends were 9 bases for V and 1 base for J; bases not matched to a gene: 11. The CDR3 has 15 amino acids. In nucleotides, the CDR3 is TGTGCCAGATGTATGGGGACAGGAGGGTCCTACGAGCAGTACTTC. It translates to CARCMGTGGSYEQYF.

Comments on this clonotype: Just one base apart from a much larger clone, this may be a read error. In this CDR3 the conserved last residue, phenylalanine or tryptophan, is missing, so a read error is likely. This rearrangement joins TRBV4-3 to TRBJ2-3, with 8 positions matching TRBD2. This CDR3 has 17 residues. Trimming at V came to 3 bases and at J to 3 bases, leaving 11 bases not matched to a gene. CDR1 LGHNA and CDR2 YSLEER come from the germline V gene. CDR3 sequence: CASSQDTDAGGTDTQYL. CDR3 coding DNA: TGCGCCAGCAGCCAGGATACCGACGCGGGAGGAACAGATACGCAGTATCTT.

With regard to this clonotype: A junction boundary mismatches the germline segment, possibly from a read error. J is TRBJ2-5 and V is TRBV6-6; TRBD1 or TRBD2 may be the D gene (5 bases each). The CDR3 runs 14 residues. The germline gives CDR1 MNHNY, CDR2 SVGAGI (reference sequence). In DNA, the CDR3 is TGTACCAGCAGTAGGGGCGGGCAGGCAGAGTCCCAGTACTTC. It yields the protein CTSSRGGQAESQYF.

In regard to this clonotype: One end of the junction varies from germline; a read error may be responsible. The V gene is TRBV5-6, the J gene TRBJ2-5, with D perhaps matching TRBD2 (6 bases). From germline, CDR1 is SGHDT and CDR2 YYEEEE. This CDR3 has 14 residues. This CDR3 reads CASCSPVGGEAQYF. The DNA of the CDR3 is TGTGCCAGCTGCTCACCGGTCGGGGGAGAGGCCCAGTACTTC.

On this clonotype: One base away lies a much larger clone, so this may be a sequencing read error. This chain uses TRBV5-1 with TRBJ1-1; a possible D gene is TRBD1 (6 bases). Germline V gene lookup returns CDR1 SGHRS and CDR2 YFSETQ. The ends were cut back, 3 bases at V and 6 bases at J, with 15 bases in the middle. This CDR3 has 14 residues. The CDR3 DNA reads TGCGCCAGCAGCTCTACAGGGTTTGGCTCTGAAGCTTTCTTT. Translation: CASSSTGFGSEAFF.

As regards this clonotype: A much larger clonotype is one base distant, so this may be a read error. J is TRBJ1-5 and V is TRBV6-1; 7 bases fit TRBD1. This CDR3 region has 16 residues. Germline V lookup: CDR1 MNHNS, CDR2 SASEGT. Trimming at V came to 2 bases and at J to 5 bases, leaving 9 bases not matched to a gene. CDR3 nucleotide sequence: TGTGCCAGCAGTGAAAGAGGGCAGGGGGAGCATCAGCCCCAGCATTTT. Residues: CASSERGQGEHQPQHF.

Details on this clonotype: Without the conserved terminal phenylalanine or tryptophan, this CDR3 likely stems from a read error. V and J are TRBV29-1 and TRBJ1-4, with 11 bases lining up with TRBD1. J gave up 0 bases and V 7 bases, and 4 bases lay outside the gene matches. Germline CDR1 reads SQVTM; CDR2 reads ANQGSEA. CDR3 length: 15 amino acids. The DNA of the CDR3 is TGCAGCGCTGGGACAGGGGGTACAACTAATGAAAAACTGTTTATT. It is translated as CSAGTGGTTNEKLFI.

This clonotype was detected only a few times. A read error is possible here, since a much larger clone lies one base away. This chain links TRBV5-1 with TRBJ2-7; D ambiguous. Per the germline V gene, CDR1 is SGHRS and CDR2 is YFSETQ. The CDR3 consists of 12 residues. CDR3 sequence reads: CASNLRPYEQYF. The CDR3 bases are TGCGCCAGCAACTTGAGACCCTACGAGCAGTACTTC.

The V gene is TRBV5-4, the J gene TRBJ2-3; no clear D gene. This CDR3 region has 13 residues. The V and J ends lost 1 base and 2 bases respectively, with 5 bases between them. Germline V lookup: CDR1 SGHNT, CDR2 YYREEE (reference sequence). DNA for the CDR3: TGTGCCAGCAGCTTGCCCTACACAGATACGCAGTATTTT. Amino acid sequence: CASSLPYTDTQYF. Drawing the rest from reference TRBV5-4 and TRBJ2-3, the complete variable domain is ETGVTQSPTHLIKTRGQQVTLRCSSQSGHNTVSWYQQALGQGPQFIFQYYREEENGRGNFPPRFSGLQFPNYSSELNVNALELDDSALYLCASSLPYTDTQYFGPGTRLTVL.

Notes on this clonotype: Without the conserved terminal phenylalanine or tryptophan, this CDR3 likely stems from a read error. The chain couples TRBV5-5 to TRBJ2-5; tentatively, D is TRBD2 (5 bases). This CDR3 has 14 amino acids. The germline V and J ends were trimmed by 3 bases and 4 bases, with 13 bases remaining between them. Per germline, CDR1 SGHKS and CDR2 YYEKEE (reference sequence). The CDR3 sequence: CASSSKTKGETQYL. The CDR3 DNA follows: TGTGCCAGCAGCTCGAAGACTAAGGGAGAGACCCAGTACCTC.

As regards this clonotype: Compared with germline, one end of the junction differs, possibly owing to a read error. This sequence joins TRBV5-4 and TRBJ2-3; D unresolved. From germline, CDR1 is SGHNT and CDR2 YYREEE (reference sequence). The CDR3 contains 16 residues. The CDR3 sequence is CASSLLAVGPTDSQYF. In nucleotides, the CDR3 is TGTGCCAGCAGCTTGCTCGCGGTAGGGCCCACAGATTCGCAGTATTTT.

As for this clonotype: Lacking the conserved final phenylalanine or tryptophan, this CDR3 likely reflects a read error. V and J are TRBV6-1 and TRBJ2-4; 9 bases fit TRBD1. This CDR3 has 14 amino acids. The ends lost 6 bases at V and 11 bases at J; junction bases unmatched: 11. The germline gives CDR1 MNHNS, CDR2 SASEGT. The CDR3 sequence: CASRTGTGRDVQYL. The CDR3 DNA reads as TGTGCCAGCAGGACCGGGACAGGGAGGGACGTTCAGTACCTC.

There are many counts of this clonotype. In DNA form, the CDR3 reads TGCAGCGTTGCGGAGACCTCGAGCGTCAATGAGCAGTTCTTC. Amino acid sequence: CSVAETSSVNEQFF. The chain is built from TRBV29-1 and TRBJ2-1; D gene unclear. Germline V gene sequence: CDR1 SQVTM, CDR2 ANQGSEA. CDR3 size: 14 residues. The V and J ends lost 4 bases and 6 bases respectively, with 16 bases between them.

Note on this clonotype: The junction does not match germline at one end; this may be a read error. The CDR3 here is CRVEIGYGYTF. CDR3 bases: TGCAGAGTTGAAATAGGATATGGCTACACCTTC. The chain carries TRBV29-1 and TRBJ1-2; no definite D call. The germline CDR1 and CDR2 sequences are SQVTM and ANQGSEA. This CDR3 is 11 amino acids long.

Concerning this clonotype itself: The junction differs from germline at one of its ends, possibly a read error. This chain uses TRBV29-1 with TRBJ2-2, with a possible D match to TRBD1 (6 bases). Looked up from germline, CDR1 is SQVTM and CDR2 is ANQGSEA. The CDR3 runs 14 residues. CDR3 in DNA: TGCAGCGCCCAAGGACAGTGTAACACCAGGGAGCTGTTTTTT. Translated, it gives CSAQGQCNTRELFF.

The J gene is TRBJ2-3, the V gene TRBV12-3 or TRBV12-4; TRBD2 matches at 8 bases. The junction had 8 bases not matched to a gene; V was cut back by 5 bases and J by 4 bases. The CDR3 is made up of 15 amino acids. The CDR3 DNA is TGTGCCAGCAGTCCGCAGCGGGAGAGGCCAGATACGCAGTATTTT. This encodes CASSPQRERPDTQYF.

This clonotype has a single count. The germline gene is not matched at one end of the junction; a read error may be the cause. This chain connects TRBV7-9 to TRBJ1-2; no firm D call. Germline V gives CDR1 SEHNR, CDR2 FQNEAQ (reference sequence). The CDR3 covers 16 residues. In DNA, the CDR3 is TGTGCCCGCAGCCCCGAGTGCAGGCTGTCCCCGTATGGCTACACCTTC. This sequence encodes CARSPECRLSPYGYTF.

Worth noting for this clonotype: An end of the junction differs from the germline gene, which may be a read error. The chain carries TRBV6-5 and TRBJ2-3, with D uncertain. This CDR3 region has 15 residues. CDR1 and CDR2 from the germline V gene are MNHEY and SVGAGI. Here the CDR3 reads CSSSYRRPDIDTQYF. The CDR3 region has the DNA TGTTCCAGCAGTTACCGTCGGCCCGACATAGATACGCAGTATTTT.

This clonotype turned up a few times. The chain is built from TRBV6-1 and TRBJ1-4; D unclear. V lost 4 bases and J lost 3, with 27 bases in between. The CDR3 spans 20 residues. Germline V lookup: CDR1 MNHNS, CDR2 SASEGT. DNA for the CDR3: TGTGCCAGCAGTGCGTTTCTTTTCGGGGTAGCACTTACTGCTAATGAAAAACTGTTTTTT. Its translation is CASSAFLFGVALTANEKLFF.

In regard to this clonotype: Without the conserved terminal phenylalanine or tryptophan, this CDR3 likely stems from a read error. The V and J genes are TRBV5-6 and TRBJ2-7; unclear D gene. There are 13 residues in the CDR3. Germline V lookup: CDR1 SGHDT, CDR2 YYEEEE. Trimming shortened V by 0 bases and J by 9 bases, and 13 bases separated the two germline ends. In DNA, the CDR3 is TGTGCCAGCAGCTTGGCAACCGGGTTCTGGCAGTACATC. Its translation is CASSLATGFWQYI.

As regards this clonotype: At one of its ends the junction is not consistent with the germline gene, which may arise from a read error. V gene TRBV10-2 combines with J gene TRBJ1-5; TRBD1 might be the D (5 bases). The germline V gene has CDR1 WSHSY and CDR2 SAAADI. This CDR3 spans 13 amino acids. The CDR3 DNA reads TGCGCCAGCAGTGGGGGGAACAATCAGCCTCAGCGTTTT. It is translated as CASSGGNNQPQRF.

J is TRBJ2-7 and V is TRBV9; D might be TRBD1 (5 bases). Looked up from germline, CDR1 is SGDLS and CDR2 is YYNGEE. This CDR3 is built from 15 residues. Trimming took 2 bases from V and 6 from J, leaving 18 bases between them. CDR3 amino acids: CASSVGPATDSEQYF. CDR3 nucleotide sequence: TGTGCCAGCAGCGTGGGCCCGGCTACAGACAGCGAGCAGTACTTC.